This T cell receptor (beta chain) was captured by sequencing in a study of response to subunit inactivated influenza vaccine listed by TCRdb under 2018. With respect to the entire study: The study used deep quantitative T cell receptor repertoire profiling to track responses to a trivalent subunit inactivated influenza vaccine.

This clonotype has a count of ten or more. Its antigen specificity is not known. No base quality values were provided; no much bigger clone lies one nucleotide off. This specimen's time point label, per the study, means: around 42 days after influenza vaccine administration. Library method: RT-PCR. Reads for this sample came from an Illumina HiSeq 2500. In-frame beta chains were kept once TCRdb had trimmed the public reads at Q25 with fastp and called clones with MiXCR. Identical CDR3 protein sequences are pooled into one entry, listed with their most common genes and DNA. The sample table shows 450,000 to 500,000 distinct CDR3 sequences, and 9.5% to 12% are seen once. Roughly 12% of the sample comes from the top ten. Broader findings and caveats from the paper: According to the authors, only a limited number of new T cells may be recruited by each seasonal influenza vaccination.

The receptor was derived from a man aged 50-60 years who received an inactivated influenza vaccine. Donor details come from another sample of the same person, matched by shared clones. Sequenced material: PBMCs from blood, taken 45 days after vaccination.

The sequenced DNA: TGTGCCAGCAGTTTAGTTACAGGATCCGAGCAGTACTTC. Its protein is CASSLVTGSEQYF. The V and J segments used are TRBV12-3 or TRBV12-4 and TRBJ2-7; possibly the D gene is TRBD1, per 5 matching bases. V and J lose 1 base and 6 bases, and a span of 10 bases separates them. From cysteine to phenylalanine, the CDR3 is 13 amino acids long. The CDR3 DNA has 39 bases and is translated from base 1.